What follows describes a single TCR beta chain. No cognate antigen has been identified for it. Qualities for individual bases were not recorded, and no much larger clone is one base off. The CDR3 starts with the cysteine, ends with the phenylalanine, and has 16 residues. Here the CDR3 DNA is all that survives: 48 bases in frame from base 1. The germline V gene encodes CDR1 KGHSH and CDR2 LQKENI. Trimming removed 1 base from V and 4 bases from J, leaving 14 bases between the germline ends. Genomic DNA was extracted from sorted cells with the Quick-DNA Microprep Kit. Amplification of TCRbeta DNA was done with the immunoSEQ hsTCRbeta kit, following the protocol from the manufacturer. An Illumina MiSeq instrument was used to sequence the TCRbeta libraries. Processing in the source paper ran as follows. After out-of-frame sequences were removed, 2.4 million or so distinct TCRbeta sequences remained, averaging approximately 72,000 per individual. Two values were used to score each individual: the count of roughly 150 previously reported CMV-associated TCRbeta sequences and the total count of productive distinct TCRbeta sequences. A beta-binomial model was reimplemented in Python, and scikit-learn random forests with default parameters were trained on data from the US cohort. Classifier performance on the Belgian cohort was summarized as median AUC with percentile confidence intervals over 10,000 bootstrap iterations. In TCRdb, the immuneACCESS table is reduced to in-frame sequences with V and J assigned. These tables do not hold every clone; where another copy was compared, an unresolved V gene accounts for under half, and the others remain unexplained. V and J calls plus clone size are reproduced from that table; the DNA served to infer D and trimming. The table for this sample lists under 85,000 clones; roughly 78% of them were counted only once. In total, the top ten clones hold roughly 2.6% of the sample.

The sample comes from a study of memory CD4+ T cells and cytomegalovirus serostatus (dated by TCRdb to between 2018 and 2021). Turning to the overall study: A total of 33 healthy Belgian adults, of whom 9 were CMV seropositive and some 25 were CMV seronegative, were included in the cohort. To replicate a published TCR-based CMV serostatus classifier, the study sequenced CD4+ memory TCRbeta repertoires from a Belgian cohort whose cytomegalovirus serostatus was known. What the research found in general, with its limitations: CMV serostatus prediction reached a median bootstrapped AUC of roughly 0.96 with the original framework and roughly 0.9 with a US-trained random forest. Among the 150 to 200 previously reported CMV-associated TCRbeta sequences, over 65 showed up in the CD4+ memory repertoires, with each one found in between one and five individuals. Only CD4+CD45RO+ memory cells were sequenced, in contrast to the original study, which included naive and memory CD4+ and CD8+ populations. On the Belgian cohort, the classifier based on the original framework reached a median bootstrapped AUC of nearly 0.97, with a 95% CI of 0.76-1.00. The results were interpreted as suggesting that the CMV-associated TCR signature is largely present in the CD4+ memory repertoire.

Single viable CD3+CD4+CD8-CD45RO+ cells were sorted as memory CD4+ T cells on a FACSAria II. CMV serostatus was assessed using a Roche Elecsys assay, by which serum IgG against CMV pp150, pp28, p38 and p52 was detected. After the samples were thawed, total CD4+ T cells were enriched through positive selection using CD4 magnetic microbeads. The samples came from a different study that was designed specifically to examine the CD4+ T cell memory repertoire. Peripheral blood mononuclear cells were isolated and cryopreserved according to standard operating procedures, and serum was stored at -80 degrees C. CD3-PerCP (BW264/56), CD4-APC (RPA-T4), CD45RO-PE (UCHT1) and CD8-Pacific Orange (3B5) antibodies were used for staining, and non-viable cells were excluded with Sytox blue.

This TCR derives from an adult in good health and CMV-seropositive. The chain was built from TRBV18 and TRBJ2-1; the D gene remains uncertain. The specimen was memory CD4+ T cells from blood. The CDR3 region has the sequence CASSPLNVGSYNEQFF. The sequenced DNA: TGTGCCAGCTCACCACTTAACGTTGGATCTTACAATGAGCAGTTCTTC.